These T cell receptor beta chains were read from a single sample in a study of cytomegalovirus exposure and HLA in healthy donors. Produced via immunoSEQ multiplex PCR; TCRdb's table is partial and in-frame only. The repertoire holds about 130,000 clones, with approximately 80% as singletons. Material for sequencing was PBMCs. These receptors came from a girl aged 2 to 9 in good health and CMV-seronegative. The CDR3 runs from the conserved cysteine through the conserved F or W. A D gene is named only where the DNA matches it firmly. The size of a clone is reported for some rows only, either as once, few or many, or as a class for expanded clones.

cdr3_aa: CASSPWRQSPNYGYPF
cdr3_nt: TGTGCCAGCAGCCCATGGCGACAGAGCCCTAACTATGGCTACCCCTTC
j_call: TRBJ1-2
clone_size: -
d_call: -
v_call: TRBV14

cdr3_aa: CASSFAPRDTEAFF
cdr3_nt: TGTGCCAGCAGTTTCGCCCCCCGGGACACTGAAGCTTTCTTT
j_call: TRBJ1-1
clone_size: -
d_call: -
v_call: TRBV27

cdr3_aa: CAISEAGLAAQYF
cdr3_nt: TGTGCCATCAGTGAGGCTGGGCTAGCTGCGCAGTATTTT
j_call: TRBJ2-3
clone_size: once
d_call: -
v_call: TRBV10-3

cdr3_aa: CASRRAGYLNQPQHF
cdr3_nt: TGTGCCAGCAGACGCGCAGGGTACTTGAATCAGCCCCAGCATTTT
j_call: TRBJ1-5
clone_size: few
d_call: -
v_call: TRBV6-5

cdr3_aa: CASSLQEQSYDGYTF
cdr3_nt: TGTGCCAGCAGCTTACAGGAACAGAGCTATGATGGCTACACCTTC
j_call: TRBJ1-2
clone_size: -
d_call: -
v_call: TRBV7-6

cdr3_aa: CASSLAGSSGANVLTF
cdr3_nt: TGTGCCAGCAGCTTAGCAGGGAGCTCTGGGGCCAACGTCCTGACTTTC
j_call: TRBJ2-6
clone_size: -
d_call: -
v_call: TRBV7-2

cdr3_aa: CASSLTTGTGTYEQYF
cdr3_nt: TGCGCCAGCAGCCTTACTACCGGGACAGGGACCTACGAGCAGTACTTC
j_call: TRBJ2-7
clone_size: few
d_call: TRBD1
v_call: TRBV5-1

cdr3_aa: CASSLYGTGSTEAFF
cdr3_nt: TGTGCCAGCAGTTTATATGGGACAGGGAGCACTGAAGCTTTCTTT
j_call: TRBJ1-1
clone_size: -
d_call: TRBD1
v_call: TRBV28

cdr3_aa: CASTDRDRVHEQYF
cdr3_nt: TGTGCCAGCACCGACCGGGACAGGGTTCACGAGCAGTACTTC
j_call: TRBJ2-7
clone_size: -
d_call: TRBD1
v_call: TRBV13

cdr3_aa: CASSEWTAPGEQYF
cdr3_nt: TGTGCCAGCAGTGAATGGACAGCCCCCGGCGAGCAGTACTTC
j_call: TRBJ2-7
clone_size: -
d_call: -
v_call: TRBV6-1

cdr3_aa: CSVGQNGYTF
cdr3_nt: TGCAGCGTTGGTCAGAACGGCTACACCTTC
j_call: TRBJ1-2
clone_size: -
d_call: -
v_call: TRBV29-1

cdr3_aa: CASSSGTGRNQPQHF
cdr3_nt: TGTGCCAGCAGCTCCGGGACAGGGCGGAATCAGCCCCAGCATTTT
j_call: TRBJ1-5
clone_size: -
d_call: TRBD1
v_call: TRBV6-5

cdr3_aa: CASRTGGADTQYF
cdr3_nt: TGTGCCAGCAGAACAGGGGGCGCAGATACGCAGTATTTT
j_call: TRBJ2-3
clone_size: -
d_call: TRBD1
v_call: TRBV7-2

cdr3_aa: CASSEARETQYF
cdr3_nt: TGCGCCAGCAGTGAGGCTAGAGAGACCCAGTACTTC
j_call: TRBJ2-5
clone_size: -
d_call: -
v_call: TRBV10-2